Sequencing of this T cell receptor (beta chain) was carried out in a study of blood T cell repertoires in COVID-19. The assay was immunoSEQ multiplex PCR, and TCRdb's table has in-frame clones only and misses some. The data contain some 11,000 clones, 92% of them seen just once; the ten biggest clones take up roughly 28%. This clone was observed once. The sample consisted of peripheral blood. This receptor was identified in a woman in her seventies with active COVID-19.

The CDR3 sequence: CAWSEGGVQPQHF. The CDR3 bases are TGTGCCTGGAGTGAAGGGGGCGTTCAGCCCCAGCATTTT. V is TRBV30 and J is TRBJ1-5; 7 bases fit TRBD1. CDR1 and CDR2 (germline): GTSNPN, SVGIG (reference sequence). With V trimmed by 1 base and J by 6 bases, 3 bases remained unmatched. The CDR3 has 13 residues.